One sample yielded the 20 T cell receptor beta chains listed below, sequenced in a study of blood T cell repertoires in COVID-19. Assay used: immunoSEQ multiplex PCR; TCRdb lists only in-frame clones, some missing. The sample yields fewer than 200,000 clones, about 85% seen once. The sequenced sample was peripheral blood. The source of these receptors is a woman aged 60-75 years with acute or convalescent COVID-19.

The CDR3 loop reads CAISASDSPANYGYTF. DNA of the CDR3: TGTGCCATCAGTGCCTCGGACAGCCCGGCTAACTATGGCTACACCTTC. The chain recombines TRBV10-3 with TRBJ1-2; possible D gene TRBD1, 6 bases. Trimming took 4 bases from V and 0 from J, leaving 15 bases between them. The CDR3 is 16 amino acids. CDR1 is ENHRY and CDR2 is SYGVKD in the germline V gene.

The chain links TRBV19 to TRBJ2-5, with D possibly TRBD2 on 6 matching bases. Germline lookup yields CDR1 LNHDA and CDR2 SQIVND (reference sequence). This CDR3 is 18 amino acids long. V was clipped by 4 bases and J by 5 bases, with 26 bases between them. CDR3 protein: CASSRGRGGSESRETQYF. CDR3 coding DNA: TGTGCCAGTAGTAGGGGACGTGGGGGGTCGGAAAGTAGGGAGACCCAGTACTTC. The entire variable domain, with the rest obtained from reference TRBV19 and TRBJ2-5, is as follows: DGGITQSPKYLFRKEGQNVTLSCEQNLNHDAMYWYRQDPGQGLRLIYYSQIVNDFQKGDIAEGYSVSREKKESFPLTVTSAQKNPTAFYLCASSRGRGGSESRETQYFGPGTRLLVL.

This sequence joins TRBV28 and TRBJ1-2, with D possibly TRBD1 on 5 matching bases. CDR3 length equals 14 residues. Trimming cost V 3 bases and J 5 bases, with 13 bases left between them. Germline V gene sequence: CDR1 MDHEN, CDR2 SYDVKM. The CDR3 reads CASSFGGVGYGYTF. CDR3 coding DNA: TGTGCCAGCAGTTTTGGGGGGGTCGGGTATGGCTACACCTTC.

This clone was recorded once. The chain employs TRBV7-9 and TRBJ1-2; TRBD1 aligns across 7 bases. J gave up 3 bases and V 3 bases, and 13 bases lay outside the gene matches. Germline CDR1 and CDR2: SEHNR and FQNEAQ (reference sequence). The CDR3 has 17 amino acids. CDR3 loop: CASSLSKTGDGYYGYTF. The CDR3 bases are TGTGCCAGCAGCTTGTCCAAAACAGGGGACGGATACTATGGCTACACCTTC. The full variable domain, in which reference TRBV7-9 and TRBJ1-2 provide the parts outside the CDR3, is DTGVSQNPRHKITKRGQNVTFRCDPISEHNRLYWYRQTLGQGPEFLTYFQNEAQLEKSRLLSDRFSAERPKGSFSTLEIQRTEQGDSAMYLCASSLSKTGDGYYGYTFGSGTRLTVV.

The chain joins TRBV2 to TRBJ1-1, with a possible D match to TRBD1 (5 bases). V was trimmed by 4 bases and J by 3 bases, leaving 12 bases between them. Germline V gene lookup returns CDR1 SNHLY and CDR2 FYNNEI. This CDR3 spans 14 amino acids. Written as DNA, the CDR3 is TGTGCCAGCAGTGTACGGGGGGGGGACACTGAAGCTTTCTTT. The encoded protein is CASSVRGGDTEAFF.

V gene TRBV6-5 combines with J gene TRBJ2-7, with TRBD1 matching 7 bases. Germline V lookup: CDR1 MNHEY, CDR2 SVGAGI. This CDR3 is 13 amino acids long. J gave up 2 bases and V 9 bases, and 7 bases lay outside the gene matches. The CDR3, as DNA: TGTGCCAGTAGATTAGGACAGGCCTACGAGCAGTACTTC. Amino acids: CASRLGQAYEQYF.

The V gene is TRBV4-1, the J gene TRBJ1-1; possible D gene TRBD1, 6 bases. The germline V and J ends were trimmed by 0 bases and 4 bases, with 15 bases remaining between them. This CDR3 region has 16 residues. Germline CDR1 MGHRA, CDR2 YSYEKL. CDR3 in DNA: TGCGCCAGCAGCCAAGAAGTAAGCAGGGGTTCCACTGAAGCTTTCTTT. Translation gives CASSQEVSRGSTEAFF.

The rearrangement uses TRBV5-5 and TRBJ2-2; the D is unclear. The CDR3 is 13 residues long. V dropped 4 bases and J dropped 3 bases, with 7 bases sitting between them. The germline CDR1 and CDR2 sequences are SGHKS and YYEKEE (reference sequence). The CDR3 here is CASSRDYTGELFF. Written as DNA, the CDR3 is TGTGCCAGCAGCCGAGACTACACCGGGGAGCTGTTTTTT.

This clone was picked up a small number of times. This rearrangement joins TRBV29-1 to TRBJ2-1, with a tentative D call TRBD2 (7 bases). Germline V CDR1 and CDR2: SQVTM, ANQGSEA. V was cut by 4 bases and J by 4 bases, with 20 bases left in between. CDR3 length: 16 amino acids. CDR3 bases: TGCAGCGTTGTGGGGGGGGCCGTCGGATCATACAATGAGCAGTTCTTC. Its protein is CSVVGGAVGSYNEQFF.

The rearrangement uses TRBV24-1 and TRBJ1-6; 9 nucleotides line up with TRBD1. The CDR3 covers 15 residues. CDR1 is KGHDR and CDR2 is SFDVKD in the germline V gene. J lost 7 bases, V lost 2 bases, and 2 bases had no gene match. The CDR3 coding sequence is TGTGCCACCAGTGATTACACAGGGGGCAATTCACCCCTCCACTTT. The encoded protein is CATSDYTGGNSPLHF.

The chain uses TRBV27 and TRBJ1-2; 10 bases are a match to TRBD1. CDR3 length equals 15 residues. Germline-derived CDR1 and CDR2 are MNHEY and SMNVEV (reference sequence). With V trimmed by 3 bases and J by 2 bases, 3 bases remained unmatched. CDR3: CASSFGQGGNYGYTF. For the CDR3, the DNA is TGTGCCAGCAGTTTCGGACAGGGGGGAAACTATGGCTACACCTTC.

This rearrangement joins TRBV30 to TRBJ1-5, with D hard to call. The CDR3 loop spans 15 amino acids. Looked up from germline, CDR1 is GTSNPN and CDR2 is SVGIG (reference sequence). Between the trimmed V and J ends, which lost 0 bases and 5 bases, there was a span of 14 bases. The CDR3 bases are TGTGCCTGGAGTGTAGCGGACCCGGCTTATCAGCCCCAGCATTTT. This translates into CAWSVADPAYQPQHF. The complete variable domain, with remaining parts taken from reference TRBV30 and TRBJ1-5, reads SQTIHQWPATLVQPVGSPLSLECTVEGTSNPNLYWYRQAAGRGLQLLFYSVGIGQISSEVPQNLSASRPQDRQFILSSKKLLLSDSGFYLCAWSVADPAYQPQHFGDGTRLSIL.

The chain joins TRBV6-2 or TRBV6-3 to TRBJ2-7; weak D call: TRBD2 (5 bases). This CDR3 has 15 amino acids. Trimming pared 2 bases from V and 4 bases from J, leaving 15 bases between. CDR1 is MNHEY, CDR2 SVGEGT, per germline. The CDR3, as DNA: TGTGCCAGCAGTTACGACCCGCGGACTTCATACGAGCAGTACTTC. As protein: CASSYDPRTSYEQYF.

This chain joins TRBV3-1 (or the pseudogene TRBV3-2) and TRBJ2-5; 9 bases line up with TRBD2. Unmatched junction bases numbered 6, after V lost 2 bases and J lost 5 bases. CDR3 length: 15 amino acids. Germline CDR1 LGHDT, CDR2 YNNKEL (reference sequence). The CDR3 protein is CASSQRAGGRETQYF. The CDR3 bases are TGTGCCAGCAGCCAAAGAGCGGGAGGAAGGGAGACCCAGTACTTC.

This chain links TRBV13 with TRBJ2-1; TRBD2 matches 11 bases. The length of the CDR3 is 15 residues. Germline V CDR1 and CDR2: PRHDT, FYEKMQ (reference sequence). V shed 2 bases, J shed 6 bases, and the junction held 3 bases outside the gene matches. CDR3 in DNA: TGTGCCAGCAGCTTAATGACTAGCGGGATCAATGAGCAGTTCTTC. Its protein is CASSLMTSGINEQFF.

V is TRBV13 and J is TRBJ2-1, with D tentatively TRBD2 (7 bases). This CDR3 is built from 16 residues. With 1 base removed from V and 3 bases from J, the gap between germline ends came to 13 bases. Germline CDR1 reads PRHDT; CDR2 reads FYEKMQ (reference sequence). CDR3 sequence (DNA): TGTGCCAGCAGCTTAGATTCCGGGGGGCGCTACAATGAGCAGTTCTTC. This codes for CASSLDSGGRYNEQFF.

This chain connects TRBV6-4 to TRBJ2-2, with TRBD1 as a possible D gene (6 bases). The CDR3 runs 14 residues. Germline loops: CDR1 MRHNA, CDR2 SNTAGT. V lost 5 bases to trimming and J lost 5 bases, with 12 bases between them. CDR3 bases: TGTGCCAGCAGTTTCACAGGGTATACCGGGGAGCTGTTTTTT. As protein: CASSFTGYTGELFF.

The CDR3 here is CASSQMGGNEQFF. The CDR3 bases are TGTGCCAGCAGCCAAATGGGGGGCAATGAGCAGTTCTTC. J is TRBJ2-1 and V is TRBV14, with D maybe TRBD2 (6 bases). This CDR3 comprises 13 residues. Trimming took 2 bases from V and 6 from J, leaving 8 bases between them. The V gene's germline CDR1 is SGHDN and CDR2 FVKESK.

The gene calls are TRBV3-1 (or the pseudogene TRBV3-2) and TRBJ2-7, with 7 nucleotides matching TRBD2. Losses at the gene ends were 10 bases for V and 2 bases for J; bases not matched to a gene: 14. Looked up from germline, CDR1 is LGHDT and CDR2 is YNNKEL (reference sequence). This CDR3 comprises 15 residues. The CDR3 is CANPCGGPPPYEQYF. The CDR3 nucleotides are TGTGCCAACCCATGCGGGGGTCCCCCCCCCTACGAGCAGTACTTC.

The V gene is TRBV24-1, the J gene TRBJ1-6; perhaps TRBD1 as D (6 bases). Germline V gene data show CDR1 as KGHDR and CDR2 as SFDVKD. The V end was cut by 1 base, the J end by 8 bases, with 11 bases between. The CDR3 contains 15 residues. CDR3 loop: CATSDFTDRHSPLHF. In nucleotides, the CDR3 is TGTGCCACCAGTGATTTTACGGACAGACATTCACCCCTCCACTTT.